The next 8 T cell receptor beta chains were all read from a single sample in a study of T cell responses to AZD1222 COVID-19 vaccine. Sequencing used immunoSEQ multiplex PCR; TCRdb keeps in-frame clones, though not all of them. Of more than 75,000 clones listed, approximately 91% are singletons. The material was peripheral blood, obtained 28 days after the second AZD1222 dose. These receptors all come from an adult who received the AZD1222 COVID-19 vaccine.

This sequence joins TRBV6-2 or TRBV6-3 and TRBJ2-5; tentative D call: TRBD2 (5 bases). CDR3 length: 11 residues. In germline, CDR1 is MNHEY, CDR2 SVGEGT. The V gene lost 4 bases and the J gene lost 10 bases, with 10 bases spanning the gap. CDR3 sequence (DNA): TGTGCCAGCAGTTTCCCCGGGGACCAGTACTTC. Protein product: CASSFPGDQYF.

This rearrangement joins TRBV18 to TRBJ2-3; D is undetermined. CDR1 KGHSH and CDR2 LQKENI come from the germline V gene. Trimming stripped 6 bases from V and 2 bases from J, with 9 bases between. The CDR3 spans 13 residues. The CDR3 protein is CASSRSNTDTQYF. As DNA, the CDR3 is TGTGCCAGCTCCCGGTCAAACACAGATACGCAGTATTTT.

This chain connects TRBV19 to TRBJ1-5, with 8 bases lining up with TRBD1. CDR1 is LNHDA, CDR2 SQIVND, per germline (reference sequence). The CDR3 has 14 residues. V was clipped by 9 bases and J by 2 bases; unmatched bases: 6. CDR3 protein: CASQGARGNQPQHF. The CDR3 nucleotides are TGTGCCAGCCAGGGGGCGCGAGGCAATCAGCCCCAGCATTTT.

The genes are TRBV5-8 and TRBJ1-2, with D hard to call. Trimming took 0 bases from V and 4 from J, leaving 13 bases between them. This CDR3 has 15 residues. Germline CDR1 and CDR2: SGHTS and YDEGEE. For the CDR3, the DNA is TGTGCCAGCAGCTTGGATTTGTTGGGCATCTATGGCTACACCTTC. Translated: CASSLDLLGIYGYTF.

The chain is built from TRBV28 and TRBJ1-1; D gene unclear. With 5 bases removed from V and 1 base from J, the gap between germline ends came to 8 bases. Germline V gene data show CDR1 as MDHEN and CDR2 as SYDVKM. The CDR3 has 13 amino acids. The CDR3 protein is CASSLYRNTEAFF. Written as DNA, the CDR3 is TGTGCCAGCAGTCTGTACAGGAACACTGAAGCTTTCTTT.

The CDR3 DNA reads as TGTGCCAGCAGCTTAGCTAAAATCCGGACTCAGAACATTCAGTACTTC. Translation gives CASSLAKIRTQNIQYF. The chain combines TRBV7-9 with TRBJ2-4; possibly TRBD2 for D (5 bases). V lost 0 bases, J lost 7 bases, and 16 bases lay in between. The CDR3 loop spans 16 amino acids. CDR1 and CDR2 (germline): SEHNR, FQNEAQ (reference sequence).

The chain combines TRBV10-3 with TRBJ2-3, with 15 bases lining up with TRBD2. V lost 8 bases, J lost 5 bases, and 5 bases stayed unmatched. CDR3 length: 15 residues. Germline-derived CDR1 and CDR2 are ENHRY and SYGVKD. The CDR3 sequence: CAIRTSGRARDTQYF. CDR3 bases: TGTGCCATCCGGACTAGCGGGAGGGCCAGAGATACGCAGTATTTT.

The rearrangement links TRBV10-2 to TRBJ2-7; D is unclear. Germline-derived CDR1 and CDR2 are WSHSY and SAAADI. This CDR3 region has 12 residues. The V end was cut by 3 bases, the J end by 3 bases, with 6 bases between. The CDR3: CASSESNYEQYF. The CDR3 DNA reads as TGCGCCAGCAGTGAATCGAACTACGAGCAGTACTTC.